Presented here are 31 T cell receptor beta chains from one specimen sequenced in a study of vaccination effects on CD4 cells after COVID-19. Antigen-specific CD4+ T cells were expanded (with viral peptide pools) by the ViraFEST assay ahead of sequencing. Researchers isolated CD4+ T cells once less than twelve days of culture had elapsed. Two-dose vaccination with either BNT162b2 or mRNA-1273 was given to the participants. TCRdb's table, derived via immunoSEQ multiplex PCR, lists solely in-frame clones and lacks some. The sample shows some 68,000 clones, about 80% of them seen only once. These receptors' antigens are unknown. Here the sequenced sample was CD4+ T cells from PBMCs cultured with HCoV-229E spike peptides, taken after COVID-19 vaccination. The receptor source for this set is a human donor who received a COVID-19 vaccine.

This chain uses TRBV30 with TRBJ2-3; D may be TRBD1 (8 bases). V was cut by 3 bases and J by 4 bases, with 17 bases left in between. The CDR3 totals 15 residues. CDR1 GTSNPN and CDR2 SVGIG come from the germline V gene (reference sequence). CDR3 loop: CAWREQGGLPDTQYF. The CDR3 DNA sequence: TGTGCCTGGAGAGAACAGGGGGGGTTACCAGATACGCAGTATTTT.

The chain links TRBV2 to TRBJ2-5, with 8 bases fitting TRBD1. The J segment lost 5 bases and the V segment lost 2 bases, leaving 4 bases of the junction unmatched. The germline V gene encodes CDR1 SNHLY and CDR2 FYNNEI. This CDR3 comprises 14 residues. The CDR3 nucleotides are TGTGCCAGCAGTGAAAGGACAGGGAGGGAGACCCAGTACTTC. Amino acid sequence: CASSERTGRETQYF.

The chain combines TRBV28 with TRBJ1-5; D call uncertain. The length of the CDR3 is 13 residues. V lost 2 bases and J 6 bases, leaving 8 bases between the germline ends. Germline values: CDR1 MDHEN, CDR2 SYDVKM. CDR3 coding DNA: TGTGCCAGCAGTTTAGGGAGGAGTCAGCCCCAGCATTTT. This gives the protein CASSLGRSQPQHF.

This clone occurred once. The chain joins TRBV10-2 to TRBJ2-5; TRBD1 matches at 7 bases. The germline gives CDR1 WSHSY, CDR2 SAAADI. CDR3 size: 13 residues. Trimming at V came to 6 bases and at J to 3 bases, leaving 4 bases not matched to a gene. CDR3 protein: CASRGDSEETQYF. Written as DNA, the CDR3 is TGCGCCAGCAGGGGGGACAGCGAAGAGACCCAGTACTTC.

The rearrangement links TRBV5-4 to TRBJ2-1, with D unclear. Germline-derived CDR1 and CDR2 are SGHNT and YYREEE (reference sequence). There are 15 residues in the CDR3. V was shortened by 3 bases and J by 5 bases, with 15 bases between the two germline ends. The CDR3 nucleotides are TGTGCCAGCAGCTACATGGGCCCAGGAGACAATGAGCAGTTCTTC. The encoded protein is CASSYMGPGDNEQFF.

This clone has more than one count but fewer than ten. V and J are TRBV6-5 and TRBJ1-1; D gene uncertain. The germline V gene has CDR1 MNHEY and CDR2 SVGAGI. The CDR3 totals 13 residues. Trimming removed 7 bases at V and 3 bases at J, with 12 bases between. The CDR3 DNA follows: TGTGCCAGCACCCTAGGCCTACACACTGAAGCTTTCTTT. This encodes CASTLGLHTEAFF.

The V and J genes are TRBV27 and TRBJ2-2, with D possibly being TRBD2 (6 bases). The CDR3 runs to 16 residues. Trimming pared 3 bases from V and 6 bases from J, leaving 17 bases between. The germline gives CDR1 MNHEY, CDR2 SMNVEV (reference sequence). This CDR3 is CASSFYPMGGAGELFF. The CDR3 coding sequence is TGTGCCAGCAGTTTCTACCCAATGGGCGGGGCCGGGGAGCTGTTTTTT.

This clone was counted only a few times. CDR3 in amino acids: CAISETGWATNEKLFF. DNA of the CDR3: TGTGCCATCAGTGAAACAGGGTGGGCAACTAATGAAAAACTGTTTTTT. V gene TRBV10-3 combines with J gene TRBJ1-4; the D gene is possibly TRBD1 (6 bases). There are 16 residues in the CDR3. Germline CDR1 ENHRY, CDR2 SYGVKD. The V end was cut by 3 bases, the J end by 0 bases, with 11 bases between.

In this sample, this clone turned up once. The genes are TRBV19 and TRBJ1-1; D remains unclear. V shed 2 bases and J shed 7 bases, with 17 bases lying between them. The CDR3 covers 15 residues. Germline CDR1 is LNHDA and CDR2 is SQIVND (reference sequence). For the CDR3, the DNA is TGTGCCAGTAGTATAAGGCGGGGATACGAACTTGAAGCTTTCTTT. Its translation: CASSIRRGYELEAFF. The whole variable domain, filled in from reference TRBV19 and TRBJ1-1, reads DGGITQSPKYLFRKEGQNVTLSCEQNLNHDAMYWYRQDPGQGLRLIYYSQIVNDFQKGDIAEGYSVSREKKESFPLTVTSAQKNPTAFYLCASSIRRGYELEAFFGQGTRLTVV.

J is TRBJ1-4 and V is TRBV7-9; D is possibly TRBD1 (6 bases). V shed 1 base and J shed 6 bases, with 12 bases lying between them. This CDR3 comprises 15 residues. Germline CDR1 is SEHNR and CDR2 is FQNEAQ (reference sequence). The CDR3 DNA sequence: TGTGCCAGCAGCTTAGGGCAGGGGACACATGAAAAACTGTTTTTT. This gives the protein CASSLGQGTHEKLFF. The full variable domain, its missing parts supplied by reference TRBV7-9 and TRBJ1-4, is DTGVSQNPRHKITKRGQNVTFRCDPISEHNRLYWYRQTLGQGPEFLTYFQNEAQLEKSRLLSDRFSAERPKGSFSTLEIQRTEQGDSAMYLCASSLGQGTHEKLFFGSGTQLSVL.

The V call is TRBV6-4, the J call TRBJ2-6, with no clear D. Germline CDR1 reads MRHNA; CDR2 reads SNTAGT. This CDR3 is built from 13 residues. Trimming left V 3 bases short and J 1 base short, with 1 base between. This CDR3 reads CASSESGANVLTF. The CDR3 bases are TGTGCCAGCAGTGAGTCTGGGGCCAACGTCCTGACTTTC.

This clone was detected a few times. This sequence joins TRBV19 and TRBJ1-5, with D possibly TRBD1 on 6 matching bases. Germline CDR1 reads LNHDA; CDR2 reads SQIVND (reference sequence). V lost 6 bases, J lost 6 bases, and 12 bases lay in between. This CDR3 region has 13 residues. DNA for the CDR3: TGTGCCAGTAGCCTCGCAGGGGCTCAGCCCCAGCATTTT. The encoded protein is CASSLAGAQPQHF. Drawing the rest from reference TRBV19 and TRBJ1-5, the complete variable domain is DGGITQSPKYLFRKEGQNVTLSCEQNLNHDAMYWYRQDPGQGLRLIYYSQIVNDFQKGDIAEGYSVSREKKESFPLTVTSAQKNPTAFYLCASSLAGAQPQHFGDGTRLSIL.

The CDR3 DNA follows: TGTGCCAGCAGCCCGCAGGGGGGATCCTACAATGAGCAGTTCTTC. Translating gives CASSPQGGSYNEQFF. The chain links TRBV7-3 to TRBJ2-1; tentatively, D is TRBD1 (7 bases). Trimming cost V 5 bases and J 1 base, with 12 bases left between them. Germline values: CDR1 SGHTA, CDR2 FQGTGA. The CDR3 is made up of 15 amino acids.

V usage is TRBV21-1 and J usage is TRBJ2-7; the table names TRBD2, a call not compared with the DNA. TRBV21-1 has pseudogene status. The CDR3 spans 12 residues. CDR3 nucleotide sequence: TGTGCCAGCAGCAAGAGGGACTACGAGCAGTACGTC. This encodes CASSKRDYEQYV.

The rearrangement uses TRBV7-9 and TRBJ2-5; the D is unclear. CDR1 is SEHNR and CDR2 is FQNEAQ in the germline V gene (reference sequence). There are 11 residues in the CDR3. The V end was cut by 5 bases, the J end by 3 bases, with 4 bases between. The CDR3 DNA sequence: TGTGCCAGCAGCGTGAAAGAGACCCAGTACTTC. Translating gives CASSVKETQYF.

This clone showed up just a few times. The gene calls are TRBV6-6 and TRBJ1-2; 8 positions agree with TRBD1. Germline loops: CDR1 MNHNY, CDR2 SVGAGI (reference sequence). The CDR3 is 14 residues long. V lost 6 bases and J lost 6; bases outside the gene matches: 9. The CDR3 DNA reads as TGTGCCAGCAGCCTAGGGACAGGACTAGATGGCTACACCTTC. Its translation: CASSLGTGLDGYTF.

This clone was detected only once. The chain recombines TRBV11-2 with TRBJ2-7, with 7 positions matching TRBD1. The CDR3 consists of 14 residues. Looked up from germline, CDR1 is SGHAT and CDR2 is FQNNGV. V was pared by 5 bases and J by 3 bases, with 7 bases of the junction left unmatched. This CDR3 reads CASSIGQVVYEQYV. Written as DNA, the CDR3 is TGTGCCAGCAGCATCGGACAGGTAGTCTACGAGCAGTACGTC.

The V and J genes are TRBV6-6 and TRBJ1-1; TRBD1 matches 7 bases. CDR3 length: 13 residues. V gave up 6 bases and J gave up 1 base; unmatched junction bases: 2. Germline values: CDR1 MNHNY, CDR2 SVGAGI (reference sequence). The CDR3 loop reads CASRRQGNTEAFF. CDR3 sequence (DNA): TGTGCCAGCAGAAGACAGGGGAACACTGAAGCTTTCTTT.

The chain recombines TRBV5-6 with TRBJ2-2, with D perhaps TRBD2 (6 bases). The CDR3 runs 15 residues. Germline CDR1 is SGHDT and CDR2 is YYEEEE. V lost 2 bases, J lost 1 base, and 9 bases lay in between. In DNA form, the CDR3 reads TGTGCCAGCAGCTTATCCGGGGGGAACACCGGGGAGCTGTTTTTT. It yields the protein CASSLSGGNTGELFF.

The chain uses TRBV4-1 and TRBJ1-2, with 10 positions matching TRBD1. Germline values: CDR1 MGHRA, CDR2 YSYEKL. The length of the CDR3 is 13 residues. J gave up 6 bases and V 4 bases, and 2 bases lay outside the gene matches. CDR3: CASSRGTGDGYTF. In DNA form, the CDR3 reads TGCGCCAGCAGCCGGGGGACAGGGGATGGCTACACCTTC.

This rearrangement joins TRBV10-3 to TRBJ2-1; 11 bases match TRBD2. Germline V gene sequence: CDR1 ENHRY, CDR2 SYGVKD. With V trimmed by 6 bases and J by 6 bases, 4 bases remained unmatched. The CDR3 is 14 residues long. This CDR3 reads CAISRGLAANEQFF. CDR3 DNA: TGTGCCATCAGCAGGGGACTAGCGGCCAATGAGCAGTTCTTC.

The chain is built from TRBV18 and TRBJ1-1; D not certain. The CDR3 covers 16 residues. Germline assignment: CDR1 KGHSH and CDR2 LQKENI. Between the trimmed V and J ends, which lost 0 bases and 1 base, there was a span of 12 bases. CDR3 in DNA: TGTGCCAGCTCACCACCGAATTATCGGGGGAACACTGAAGCTTTCTTT. Translating it yields CASSPPNYRGNTEAFF.

This chain connects TRBV5-1 to TRBJ1-5; D is unresolved. Per germline, CDR1 SGHRS and CDR2 YFSETQ. The CDR3 sequence is 18 residues long. Trimming stripped 0 bases from V and 0 bases from J, with 16 bases between. CDR3 amino acids: CASSLAGWSYYSNQPQHF. The CDR3 region has the DNA TGCGCCAGCAGCTTGGCCGGGTGGAGTTATTATAGCAATCAGCCCCAGCATTTT.

The rearrangement joins TRBV7-3 to TRBJ1-6; the match to TRBD1 covers 7 bases. The CDR3 sequence is 17 residues long. The V and J ends lost 5 bases and 8 bases, in that order; junction bases with no gene match: 15. CDR1 is SGHTA, CDR2 FQGTGA, per germline. CDR3 amino acids: CASSHAVAGGRDSPLHF. The DNA for the CDR3 is TGTGCCAGCAGCCACGCGGTGGCAGGGGGTAGAGATTCACCCCTCCACTTT.

The chain recombines TRBV7-3 with TRBJ2-5; 9 nucleotides agree with TRBD2. This CDR3 is 15 amino acids long. V shed 2 bases, J shed 0 bases, and the junction held 1 base outside the gene matches. Germline assignment: CDR1 SGHTA and CDR2 FQGTGA. The CDR3 region has the DNA TGTGCCAGCAGCTTAGCGGGGGGGTACCAAGAGACCCAGTACTTC. Translated, it gives CASSLAGGYQETQYF.

This chain joins TRBV18 and TRBJ1-5; D ambiguous. The CDR3 contains 13 residues. Germline V gene sequence: CDR1 KGHSH, CDR2 LQKENI. Trimming took 5 bases from V and 4 from J, leaving 9 bases between them. CDR3 bases: TGTGCCAGCTCATCAGACGGTAATCAGCCCCAGCATTTT. Translated: CASSSDGNQPQHF.

The gene calls are TRBV2 and TRBJ1-5; D unclear. Germline V gene sequence: CDR1 SNHLY, CDR2 FYNNEI. Deletions cut 2 bases from V and 6 bases from J, with 5 bases between. CDR3 size: 12 residues. The CDR3 region is CASSEQTQPQHF. DNA for the CDR3: TGTGCCAGCAGTGAACAAACTCAGCCCCAGCATTTT.

The chain employs TRBV5-4 and TRBJ2-5; D may be TRBD1 or TRBD2 (6 bases each). The CDR3 is 14 residues long. CDR1 SGHNT and CDR2 YYREEE come from the germline V gene (reference sequence). V gave up 0 bases and J gave up 5 bases, with 11 bases separating them. The CDR3 spells CASSLAGAGETQYF. CDR3 bases: TGTGCCAGCAGCTTGGCGGGGGCGGGTGAGACCCAGTACTTC. Full variable domain (rest looked up from reference TRBV5-4 and TRBJ2-5): ETGVTQSPTHLIKTRGQQVTLRCSSQSGHNTVSWYQQALGQGPQFIFQYYREEENGRGNFPPRFSGLQFPNYSSELNVNALELDDSALYLCASSLAGAGETQYFGPGTRLLVL.

The CDR3 spells CATSKGQGLDTGELFF. CDR3 nucleotide sequence: TGTGCCACCAGTAAAGGACAGGGATTGGACACCGGGGAGCTGTTTTTT. The rearrangement joins TRBV24-1 to TRBJ2-2, with 8 bases that match TRBD1. V lost 6 bases and J lost 3; bases outside the gene matches: 8. CDR1 and CDR2 from the germline V gene are KGHDR and SFDVKD. The CDR3 contains 16 residues.

This clone was observed once. This chain uses TRBV19 with TRBJ2-2; 11 positions match TRBD1. With 5 bases clipped from V and 0 bases from J, the junction kept 5 bases outside the gene matches. This CDR3 comprises 17 residues. The V gene's germline CDR1 is LNHDA and CDR2 SQIVND (reference sequence). For the CDR3, the DNA is TGTGCCAGTAGTCGGACAGGGGGCCTCGCGAACACCGGGGAGCTGTTTTTT. Translated: CASSRTGGLANTGELFF. Combining the CDR3 with reference TRBV19 and TRBJ2-2 gives the whole variable domain DGGITQSPKYLFRKEGQNVTLSCEQNLNHDAMYWYRQDPGQGLRLIYYSQIVNDFQKGDIAEGYSVSREKKESFPLTVTSAQKNPTAFYLCASSRTGGLANTGELFFGEGSRLTVL.

The V gene is TRBV10-2, the J gene TRBJ2-5; D might be TRBD1 (6 bases). CDR3 length: 13 residues. V was pared by 4 bases and J by 5 bases, with 11 bases between. Germline CDR1 and CDR2: WSHSY and SAAADI. This chain's CDR3 is CASSAQGPETQYF. DNA of the CDR3: TGCGCCAGCAGTGCTCAGGGGCCGGAGACCCAGTACTTC.